This T cell receptor beta chain was obtained from a study of CD8 T cells in ankylosing spondylitis. Findings of the study overall: Relatively rare in peripheral blood, disease-linked clones were also CD8+. Among TCR beta sequences, a motif of several highly homologous variants appeared characteristic of ankylosing spondylitis blood. Significant enrichment of disease-linked clones was reported in matched ankylosing spondylitis synovial fluid.

This clonotype was seen repeatedly, ten times or more. Its antigen is not known. The CDR3 runs to 17 residues. The V and J ends lost 0 bases and 0 bases respectively, with 12 bases between them. Germline V gene data show CDR1 as SGDLS and CDR2 as YYNGEE. TCRdb re-called the 5' RACE reads with MiXCR, one entry per CDR3 protein. The sample lists about 400,000 distinct CDR3 sequences, about a fifth occurring once. Sequenced material: blood, either unsorted or a sorted T cell fraction (not recorded which). This sequence joins TRBV9 and TRBJ2-2, with D perhaps assigned TRBD1 or TRBD2 (6 bases each). This clonotype was sampled from a male donor with ankylosing spondylitis. CDR3: CASSVALGGANTGELFF. The CDR3 nucleotides are TGTGCCAGCAGCGTAGCTTTGGGGGGCGCGAACACCGGGGAGCTGTTTTTT.